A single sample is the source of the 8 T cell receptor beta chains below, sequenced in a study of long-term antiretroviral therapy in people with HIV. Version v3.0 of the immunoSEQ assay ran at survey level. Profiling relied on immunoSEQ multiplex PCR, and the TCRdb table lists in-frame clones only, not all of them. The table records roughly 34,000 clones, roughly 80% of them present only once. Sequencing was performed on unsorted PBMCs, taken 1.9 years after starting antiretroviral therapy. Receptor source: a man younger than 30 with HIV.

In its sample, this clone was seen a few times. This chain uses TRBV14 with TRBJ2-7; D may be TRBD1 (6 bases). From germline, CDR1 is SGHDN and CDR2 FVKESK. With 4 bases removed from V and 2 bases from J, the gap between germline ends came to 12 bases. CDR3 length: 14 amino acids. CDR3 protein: CASSPTGAPYEQYV. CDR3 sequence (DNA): TGTGCCAGCAGCCCGACAGGAGCCCCCTACGAGCAGTACGTC.

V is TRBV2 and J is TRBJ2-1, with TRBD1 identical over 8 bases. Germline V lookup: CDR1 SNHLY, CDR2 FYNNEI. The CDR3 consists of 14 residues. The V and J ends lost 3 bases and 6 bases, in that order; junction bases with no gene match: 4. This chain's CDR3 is CASSDRQGINEQFF. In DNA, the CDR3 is TGTGCCAGCAGTGATCGACAGGGGATCAATGAGCAGTTCTTC.

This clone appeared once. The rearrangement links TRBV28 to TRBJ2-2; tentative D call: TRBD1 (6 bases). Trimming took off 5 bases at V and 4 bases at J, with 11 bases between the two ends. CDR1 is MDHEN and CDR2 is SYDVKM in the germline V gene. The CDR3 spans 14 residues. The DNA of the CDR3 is TGTGCCAGCAGTGCAGGGGCGGTCACCGGGGAGCTGTTTTTT. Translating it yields CASSAGAVTGELFF.

CDR3 nucleotide sequence: TGTGCTAGTGGTTTGGGGTCAGGGGACTCCACCGGGGAGCTGTTTTTT. As protein: CASGLGSGDSTGELFF. The genes are TRBV12-5 and TRBJ2-2, with D tentatively TRBD1 or TRBD2 (6 bases each). V was clipped by 1 base and J by 4 bases, with 13 bases between them. The CDR3 totals 16 residues. The germline gives CDR1 LGHNT, CDR2 FRNRAP.

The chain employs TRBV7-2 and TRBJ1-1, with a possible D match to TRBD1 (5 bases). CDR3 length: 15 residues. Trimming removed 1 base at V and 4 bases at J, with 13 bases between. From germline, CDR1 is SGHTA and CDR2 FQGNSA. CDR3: CASSLGGEGSTEAFF. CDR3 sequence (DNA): TGTGCCAGCAGCTTAGGGGGGGAGGGTTCCACTGAAGCTTTCTTT.

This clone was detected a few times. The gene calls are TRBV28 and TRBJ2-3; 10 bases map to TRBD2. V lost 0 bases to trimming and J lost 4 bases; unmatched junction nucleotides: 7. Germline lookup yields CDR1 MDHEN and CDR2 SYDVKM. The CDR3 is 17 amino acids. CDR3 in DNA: TGTGCCAGCAGTTTATGGGGACTAGCGACCGGGGCAGATACGCAGTATTTT. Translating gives CASSLWGLATGADTQYF.

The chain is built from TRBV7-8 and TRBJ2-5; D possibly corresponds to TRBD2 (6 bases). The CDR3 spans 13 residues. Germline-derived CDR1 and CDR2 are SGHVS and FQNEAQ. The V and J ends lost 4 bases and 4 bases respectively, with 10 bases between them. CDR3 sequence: CASSSGEAETQYF. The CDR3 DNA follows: TGTGCCAGCAGCTCGGGAGAAGCAGAGACCCAGTACTTC. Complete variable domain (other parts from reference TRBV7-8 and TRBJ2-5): GAGVSQSPRYKVAKRGQDVALRCDPISGHVSLFWYQQALGQGPEFLTYFQNEAQLDKSGLPSDRFFAERPEGSVSTLKIQRTQQEDSAVYLCASSSGEAETQYFGPGTRLLVL.

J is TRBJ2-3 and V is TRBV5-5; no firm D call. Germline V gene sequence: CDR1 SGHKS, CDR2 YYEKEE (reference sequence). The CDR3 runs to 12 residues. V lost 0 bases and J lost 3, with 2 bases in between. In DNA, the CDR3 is TGTGCCAGCAGCTTGGAAACAGATACGCAGTATTTT. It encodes CASSLETDTQYF.